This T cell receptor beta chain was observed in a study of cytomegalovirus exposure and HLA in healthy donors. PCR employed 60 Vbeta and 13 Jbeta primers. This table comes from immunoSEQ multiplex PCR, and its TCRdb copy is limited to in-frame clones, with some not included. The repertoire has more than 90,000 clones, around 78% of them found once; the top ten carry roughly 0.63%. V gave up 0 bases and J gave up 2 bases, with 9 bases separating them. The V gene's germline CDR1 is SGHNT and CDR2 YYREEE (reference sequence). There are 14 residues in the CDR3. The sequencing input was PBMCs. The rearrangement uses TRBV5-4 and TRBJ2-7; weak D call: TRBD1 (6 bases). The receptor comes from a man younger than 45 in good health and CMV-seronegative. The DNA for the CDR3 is TGTGCCAGCAGCTTGGACAGGGTTACCTACGAGCAGTACTTC. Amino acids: CASSLDRVTYEQYF.